Following are 7 T cell receptor beta chains from one sample sequenced in a study of shared clonotypes between healthy human individuals. Sequencing was performed with immunoSEQ multiplex PCR; in TCRdb, only in-frame clones are kept and a portion is missing. The table lists about 2.4 million clones, approximately 93% of them singletons. Sequenced: naive CD4+ T cells from PBMCs. Subset reported: CD45RA+ positively selected. These receptors all stem from a man between 18 and 35 years old in good health. Some clones in this sample may be carry-over from other donors' samples.

This sequence joins TRBV27 and TRBJ2-2, with 7 bases fitting TRBD2. Trimming cost V 5 bases and J 3 bases; bases outside gene matches: 9. This CDR3 has 16 residues. Per germline, CDR1 MNHEY and CDR2 SMNVEV (reference sequence). The CDR3 here is CASSPRGGGDTGELFF. The CDR3 nucleotides are TGTGCCAGCAGTCCACGTGGGGGAGGGGACACCGGGGAGCTGTTTTTT.

The chain links TRBV28 to TRBJ1-4; 10 positions match TRBD1. The V gene end was trimmed by 8 bases and the J gene end by 2 bases; junction bases not matched to a gene: 5. The CDR3 extends over 15 amino acids. Germline CDR1 reads MDHEN; CDR2 reads SYDVKM. The CDR3 nucleotides read TGTGCCAGCTTGACAGGGGGCGTCACTAATGAAAAACTGTTTTTT. Amino acids: CASLTGGVTNEKLFF. The full variable domain, in which reference TRBV28 and TRBJ1-4 provide the parts outside the CDR3, is DVKVTQSSRYLVKRTGEKVFLECVQDMDHENMFWYRQDPGLGLRLIYFSYDVKMKEKGDIPEGYSVSREKKERFSLILESASTNQTSMYLCASLTGGVTNEKLFFGSGTQLSVL.

This clone was observed a handful of times. The genes are TRBV18 and TRBJ1-5; D perhaps matches TRBD1 (6 bases). With 1 base removed from V and 9 bases from J, the gap between germline ends came to 10 bases. CDR3 size: 13 residues. Germline V gene lookup returns CDR1 KGHSH and CDR2 LQKENI. This CDR3 is CASSPRKGGPQHF. The CDR3 DNA follows: TGTGCCAGCTCACCACGGAAGGGGGGGCCCCAGCATTTT.

A few counts support this clone. The chain combines TRBV20-1 with TRBJ1-1; D unclear. Trimming cost V 3 bases and J 9 bases, with 11 bases left between them. CDR1 DFQATT and CDR2 SNEGSKA come from the germline V gene (reference sequence). The CDR3 contains 11 residues. The CDR3 nucleotides read TGCAGTGCTAGTCTTGGGTCCAAAGCTTTCTTT. Amino acids: CSASLGSKAFF.

The chain couples TRBV11-2 to TRBJ2-3, with 9 bases lining up with TRBD2. Looked up from germline, CDR1 is SGHAT and CDR2 is FQNNGV. Trimming removed 4 bases from V and 9 bases from J; junction bases left unmatched: 8. The CDR3 contains 14 residues. The DNA of the CDR3 is TGTGCCAGCAGCTCCCCCCGCGGGGGGGACACGCAGTATTTT. Its translation is CASSSPRGGDTQYF.

V usage is TRBV7-2 and J usage is TRBJ1-2, with D possibly being TRBD1 (5 bases). Looked up from germline, CDR1 is SGHTA and CDR2 is FQGNSA. Trimming pared 5 bases from V and 6 bases from J, leaving 10 bases between. The CDR3 spans 12 residues. In DNA, the CDR3 is TGTGCCAGCAGCCCGATGGGGGATGGCTACACCTTC. It encodes CASSPMGDGYTF.

The chain couples TRBV2 to TRBJ2-1; TRBD2 agrees at 8 bases. The V segment lost 6 bases and the J segment 5 bases; nucleotides outside the gene matches: 9. CDR1 and CDR2 (germline): SNHLY, FYNNEI. This CDR3 comprises 15 residues. CDR3 DNA: TGTGCCAGCAGGGGGCAGCGGGAGAGGAACAATGAGCAGTTCTTC. It yields the protein CASRGQRERNNEQFF.